This TCR beta chain was recorded in a study of T cells after posttransplantation cyclophosphamide listed by TCRdb under 2016. Regarding the research as a whole: Using TRB sequencing, the study followed how the T cell repertoire rebuilt after myeloablative bone marrow transplantation with posttransplantation cyclophosphamide given as GVHD prophylaxis. Samples from around 40 PTCy-treated patients and 16 related bone marrow donors of those patients were subjected to antigen receptor sequencing. Blood from every one of the approximately 33 PTCy patients who had 1-year posttransplant specimens underwent TRB sequencing. In 3 patients, TRB sequencing was also performed on up to about 3 more blood samples taken 2 to 5.2 years after transplant, and in 4 patients, pretransplant blood was also TRB-sequenced. Because TRA and TRB clonality were tightly correlated in 9 samples, subsequent TCR analyses were focused on TRB only. Public TRB sequences were queried against a database of over 3,600 sequences associated with responses to pathogens, tumor antigens, self-antigens and alloantigens. General study outcomes and caveats: The TRB repertoires of T cells infiltrating skin or GI tract showed only limited overlap with the TRB repertoires of T cells in blood. Across fewer than 50 patients, TRB clonality was highly associated with recipient CMV seropositivity and CMV reactivation, and diversity in PTCy patients was similar to diversity in CNI/methotrexate controls. Donor-recipient similarity was low at 1-2 months but rose over the first year, and later blood repertoires were often dominated by donor CD8+ memory clones.

The intended sense of this specimen's treatment or condition label: high-dose cyclophosphamide on days +3 and +4 as single-agent GVHD prophylaxis. For conditioning, the PTCy patients got busulfan and fludarabine, then a related or unrelated marrow graft, followed by cyclophosphamide on days +3 and +4. PTCy-treated patients were drawn from a prospective multi-institutional clinical trial. Peripheral blood and bone marrow mononuclear cells were isolated by Ficoll-Hypaque density centrifugation and were cryopreserved. CD4+ and CD8+ T cells, including naive and memory subsets, were sorted by FACS using a FACSAria II. Relative to germline, V is missing 0 bases and J is missing 2 bases, with 8 bases of the junction outside any gene match. The CDR3 goes from the cysteine to the phenylalanine over 16 residues. Solely the CDR3 DNA is kept, with 48 bases framed from the first base. The germline V gene (reference sequence) supplies CDR1 SGHKS and CDR2 YYEKEE.

TRB sequencing used genomic DNA with the immunoSEQ assay at survey resolution or the hsTCRB kit. Under the source paper's analysis protocol: The immunoSEQ software handled initial read processing, and the LymphoSeq R package was used for repertoire analyses. Clonality was calculated as 1 minus normalized Shannon entropy, and the Gini coefficient was also calculated for each TRB dataset. To infer phenotypes in unsorted samples, TRB sequences from sorted subsets of the recipient or donor were mapped onto the unsorted samples of the same recipient. Here the immuneACCESS table is served through TCRdb, limited to in-frame sequences with V and J called. Missing clones are a known gap in these copies; in checked studies unresolved V genes cover under half, and the rest lacks a known reason. The V and J calls and clone size were taken over from that table, and D and trimming were inferred from the DNA. This sample gives about 5,000 clones in total; roughly four fifths of them show up just once. The ten most abundant clones make up 2.5% to 4% of the sample.

Details on this clone: It has no known antigen specificity. Per-base quality was not reported, and no clone a single base away is much larger than it.

The material was CD4+ T cells sorted from blood, obtained approximately 380 days after allogeneic stem cell transplant with posttransplant cyclophosphamide. The TCR originated in a male patient aged 50 to 59 who received an allogeneic stem cell transplant from a related donor and was CMV-positive. Some T cells may be donor cells from the graft after a transplant. The receptor chain draws on TRBV5-5 and TRBJ2-7, with 7 junctional bases fitting TRBD1. The DNA sequence is as follows: TGTGCCAGCAGCTTGGCTCAGGGGGTGGGGGCCTACGAGCAGTACTTC. Its protein is CASSLAQGVGAYEQYF.